Here is one T cell receptor beta chain with its context. This clonotype was observed many times. This clone's antigen is unknown. Base qualities are missing; no much larger clone stands one base away. CDR1 and CDR2, looked up from the germline V gene (reference sequence), are LGHDT and YNNKEL. Trimming removed 1 base from V and 2 bases from J; the gene matches leave 9 bases unexplained. Inclusive of the bounding cysteine and phenylalanine, the CDR3 is 19 residues long. Just CDR3 DNA is preserved here, 57 bases in frame from base 1. This record comes from a study of low-dose radiotherapy and immunotherapy resistance in tumors (dated by TCRdb to between 2021 and 2024). About the full investigation: In Cohort 1, 0.5 Gy per fraction was delivered every 2 weeks, and a total PTV dose of 6.5 Gy was prescribed. Patients in Cohort 2 were given 1 Gy per fraction every two weeks, for a total of 13 Gy across 26 weeks. Patients were given nivolumab as a 240 mg flat dose every two weeks and ipilimumab at 1 mg/kg every six weeks, with both drugs delivered intravenously. Intravenous cyclophosphamide at 200 mg/m2 was administered every two weeks, one day ahead of each radiation and immunotherapy administration. Starting on cycle 1 day 1, patients took 300 mg of aspirin by mouth once a day for four cycles. Trial participants were not randomized into treatment groups. Eight patients were included in the translational analysis, namely three from the first dose cohort plus the first five from the second dose cohort.

Instrument used: Illumina HiSeq 2500. To make first-strand cDNA, Superscript III was used along with a set of TRAV- and TRBV-specific primers so that both the TCRalpha and TCRbeta chains were covered. TCRs were amplified with Phusion for about 20 PCR cycles using a constant-region primer together with the adapter attached to the V primers. The MessageAmp II aRNA Amplification Kit was used to amplify the isolated mRNA, with in vitro transcription run for 16 hours at 37 degrees C. The Dynabeads mRNA DIRECT Purification Kit was used to isolate mRNA for TCR sequencing. A second 25-cycle Phusion PCR added indexed Illumina adapters, and products were purified with AMPure XP beads. Regarding the original processing steps: Using custom Perl scripts, TCR sequences encoding the same protein were pooled, out-of-frame sequences were removed, and the abundance of each clonotype was computed. Any TCR sequence supported by only a single read was excluded from analysis. Repertoire metrics included Shannon entropy, Gini index, clonality, richness, and frequency of TCRs shared between repertoires. TCRdb passed the public sequencing reads through fastp at Q25 and MiXCR, retaining productive beta sequences. Entries that share a CDR3 protein sequence are merged under the most common genes and DNA. TCRdb, not the original authors, processed these V and J calls. For this sample there are tens of thousands of distinct CDR3 sequences; roughly a sixth appear just once. The ten top clones hold 2.8% of the sample.

Reading the label with the study, this specimen's time point is: before trial treatment. Donors were enrolled in RACIN, a single-arm phase I dose-escalation trial in which nivolumab, ipilimumab, aspirin, low-dose cyclophosphamide and low-dose radiotherapy were combined. To be eligible, a patient needed to have an advanced solid tumor that was TIL-negative. The receptor chain draws on TRBV3-1 and TRBJ2-4; the central 12 bases match TRBD1. The source of this sequence is a male donor with prostate cancer. The sample in question was PBMCs, obtained before treatment. The DNA sequence is as follows: TGTGCCAGCAGCCAAGGTGTGGGACAGGGGGCTTTGACCAAAAACATTCAGTACTTC. The resulting protein is CASSQGVGQGALTKNIQYF.